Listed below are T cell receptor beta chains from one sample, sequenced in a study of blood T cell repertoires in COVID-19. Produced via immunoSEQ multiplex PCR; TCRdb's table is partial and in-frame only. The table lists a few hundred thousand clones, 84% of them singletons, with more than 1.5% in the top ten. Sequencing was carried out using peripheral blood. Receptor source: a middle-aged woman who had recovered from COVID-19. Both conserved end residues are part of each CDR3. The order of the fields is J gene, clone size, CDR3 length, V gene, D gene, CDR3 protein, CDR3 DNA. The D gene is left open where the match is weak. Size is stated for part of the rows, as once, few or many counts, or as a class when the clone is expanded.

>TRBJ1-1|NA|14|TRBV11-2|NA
CASLPVQGNTEAFF
TGTGCCAGCCTTCCTGTCCAGGGGAACACTGAAGCTTTCTTT
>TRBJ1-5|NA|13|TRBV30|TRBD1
CACAGGEAQPQHF
TGTGCCTGCGCAGGGGGAGAGGCTCAGCCCCAGCATTTT
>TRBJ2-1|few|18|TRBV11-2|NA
CASSLKPSQTGDHNEQFF
TGTGCCAGCAGCTTAAAACCTAGCCAAACGGGGGACCACAATGAGCAGTTCTTC
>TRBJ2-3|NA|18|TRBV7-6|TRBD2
CASSLARTSGGADDTQYF
TGTGCCAGCAGCTTAGCTCGGACTAGCGGGGGGGCGGACGATACGCAGTATTTT
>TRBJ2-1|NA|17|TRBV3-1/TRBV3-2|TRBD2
CASSQYSTSGGYNEQFF
TGTGCCAGCAGCCAATATTCGACTAGCGGGGGATACAATGAGCAGTTCTTC
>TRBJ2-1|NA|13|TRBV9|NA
CASSVRTDNEQFF
TGTGCCAGCAGCGTTAGAACAGACAATGAGCAGTTCTTC
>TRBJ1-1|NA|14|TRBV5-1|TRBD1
CASRPDREHTEAFF
TGCGCCAGCAGACCAGACAGGGAGCACACTGAAGCTTTCTTT
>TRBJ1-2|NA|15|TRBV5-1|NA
CASSLDGQVLYGYTF
TGCGCCAGCAGCTTGGATGGGCAGGTCCTTTATGGCTACACCTTC
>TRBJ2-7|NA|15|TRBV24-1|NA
CATSPAPGSAYEQYF
TGTGCCACCAGCCCTGCCCCGGGATCGGCCTACGAGCAGTACTTC
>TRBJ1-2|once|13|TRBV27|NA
CASSRELNYGYTF
TGTGCCAGCAGTAGGGAGCTTAACTATGGCTACACCTTC
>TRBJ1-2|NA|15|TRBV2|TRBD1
CASKLDRGTNYGYTF
TGTGCCAGCAAACTGGACAGGGGTACTAACTATGGCTACACCTTC
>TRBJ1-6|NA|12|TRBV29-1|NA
CSTREGNSPLHF
TGCAGCACTCGGGAGGGTAATTCACCCCTCCACTTT
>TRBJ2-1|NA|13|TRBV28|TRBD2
CASSPGGRNEQFF
TGTGCCAGCAGTCCGGGGGGGCGAAATGAGCAGTTCTTC
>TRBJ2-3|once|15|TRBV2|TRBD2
CASSELAGGTDTQYF
TGTGCCAGCAGTGAATTAGCGGGGGGCACAGATACGCAGTATTTT
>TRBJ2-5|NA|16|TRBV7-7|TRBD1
CASSLGWTGATETQYF
TGTGCCAGCAGCTTAGGCTGGACAGGGGCGACGGAGACCCAGTACTTC
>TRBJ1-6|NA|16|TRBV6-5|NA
CASSYSLGTINSPLHF
TGTGCCAGCAGTTACTCACTCGGGACAATTAATTCACCCCTCCACTTT
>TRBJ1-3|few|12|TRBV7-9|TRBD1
CASSNRQGSIYF
TGTGCCAGCAGCAACCGACAGGGCTCCATATATTTT
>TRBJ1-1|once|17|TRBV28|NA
CASSPLIAVASNTEAFF
TGTGCCAGCAGCCCGTTAATAGCGGTCGCCTCTAACACTGAAGCTTTCTTT
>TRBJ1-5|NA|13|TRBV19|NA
CASSRKNNQPQHF
TGTGCCAGCTCGAGGAAAAACAATCAGCCCCAGCATTTT
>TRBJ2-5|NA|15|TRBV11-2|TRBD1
CASSLAGDSEETQYF
TGTGCCAGCAGCTTAGCTGGGGACAGCGAAGAGACCCAGTACTTC
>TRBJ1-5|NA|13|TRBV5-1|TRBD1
CASSLDRDQPQHF
TGCGCCAGCAGCTTAGACAGGGACCAGCCCCAGCATTTT
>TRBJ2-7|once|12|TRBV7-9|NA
CASSLSTYEQYF
TGTGCCAGCAGCTTGTCAACCTACGAGCAGTACTTC
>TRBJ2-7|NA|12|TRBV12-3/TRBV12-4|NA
CASSWGGYEQYF
TGTGCCAGCAGTTGGGGCGGCTACGAGCAGTACTTC
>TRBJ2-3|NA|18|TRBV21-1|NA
CASSPPRRDRGLADTQYF
TGTGCCAGCTCCCCCCCGCGTCGGGACAGGGGGCTAGCAGATACGCAGTATTTT
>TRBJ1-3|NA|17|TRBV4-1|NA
CASSQEDRGSLGNTIYF
TGCGCCAGCAGCCAAGAAGATCGGGGATCTCTTGGAAACACCATATATTTT
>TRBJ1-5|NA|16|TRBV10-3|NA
CAISEEAEYSNQPQHF
TGTGCCATCAGTGAAGAGGCAGAATATAGCAATCAGCCCCAGCATTTT
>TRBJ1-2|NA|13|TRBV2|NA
CASAGTNNYGYTF
TGTGCCAGCGCCGGGACAAATAACTATGGCTACACCTTC
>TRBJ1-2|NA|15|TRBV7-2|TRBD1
CASSLEGQSIYGYTF
TGTGCCAGCAGCTTAGAGGGACAGTCCATCTATGGCTACACCTTC
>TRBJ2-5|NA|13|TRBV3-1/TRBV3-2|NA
CASSLRGQETQYF
TGTGCCAGCAGCCTTAGGGGGCAAGAGACCCAGTACTTC